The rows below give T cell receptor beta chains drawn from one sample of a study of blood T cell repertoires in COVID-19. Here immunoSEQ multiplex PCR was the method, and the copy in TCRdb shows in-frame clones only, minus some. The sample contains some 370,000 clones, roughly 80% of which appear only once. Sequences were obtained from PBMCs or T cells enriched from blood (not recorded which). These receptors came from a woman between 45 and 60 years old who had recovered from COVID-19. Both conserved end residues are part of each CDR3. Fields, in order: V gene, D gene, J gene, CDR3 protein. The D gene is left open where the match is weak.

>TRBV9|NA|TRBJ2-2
CASSRERSGELFF
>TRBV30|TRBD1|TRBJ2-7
CAWSVISGGAQYF
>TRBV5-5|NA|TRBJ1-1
CASSLAVGVTEAFF
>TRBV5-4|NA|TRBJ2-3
CASSRAAGSTDTQYF
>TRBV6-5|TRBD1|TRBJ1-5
CASRQGGWQPQHF
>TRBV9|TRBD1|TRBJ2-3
CASSVEQGASTSTDTQYF
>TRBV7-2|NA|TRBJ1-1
CASSLPPNTEAFF
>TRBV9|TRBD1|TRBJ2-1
CASSVETGDEQFF
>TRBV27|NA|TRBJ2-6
CASSLSRQVFSGANVLTF
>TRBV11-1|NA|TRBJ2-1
CASSSTSLHEQFF